The 26 T cell receptor beta chains below all came from one sample that was sequenced in a study of cytomegalovirus exposure and HLA in healthy donors. Using immunoSEQ multiplex PCR, the repertoire was profiled, and TCRdb retains in-frame clones only, with some absent. This sample carries 250,000 or so clones, about 88% of them seen once, and the ten largest clones take around 13%. The sequencing input was PBMCs. Receptors were obtained from a man aged 18 to 29 in good health and CMV-seropositive.

The J gene is TRBJ2-3, the V gene TRBV10-3, with 7 positions matching TRBD2. V shed 10 bases, J shed 6 bases, and the junction held 16 bases outside the gene matches. Per germline, CDR1 ENHRY and CDR2 SYGVKD. The CDR3 contains 15 residues. CDR3 protein: CATSPGGRIGDTQYF. CDR3 DNA sequence: TGTGCCACCTCCCCTGGCGGGAGAATTGGGGATACGCAGTATTTT.

The rearrangement joins TRBV30 to TRBJ1-1; tentative D call: TRBD1 (5 bases). Germline-derived CDR1 and CDR2 are GTSNPN and SVGIG (reference sequence). Deletions cut 3 bases from V and 7 bases from J, with 12 bases between. This CDR3 contains 12 residues. The CDR3 DNA reads as TGTGCCTGGAGGTGGGGCGGTCTTGAAGCTTTCTTT. Translated: CAWRWGGLEAFF.

This clone turned up a few times. V is TRBV28 and J is TRBJ2-7, with TRBD1 as a possible D gene (5 bases). This CDR3 spans 14 amino acids. Per the germline V gene, CDR1 is MDHEN and CDR2 is SYDVKM. The V and J ends lost 1 base and 3 bases respectively, with 10 bases between them. CDR3 coding DNA: TGTGCCAGCAGTTTATTAGGGGCCATCTACGAGCAGTACTTC. This translates into CASSLLGAIYEQYF.

V and J are TRBV18 and TRBJ2-1; D assignment may be TRBD1 or TRBD2 (5 bases each). Germline loops: CDR1 KGHSH, CDR2 LQKENI. The CDR3 spans 15 residues. Trimming took 1 base from V and 8 from J, leaving 15 bases between them. DNA for the CDR3: TGTGCCAGCTCACCACTCAAGGGGTTGAGGGATGAGCAGTTCTTC. As protein: CASSPLKGLRDEQFF. The whole variable domain, filled in from reference TRBV18 and TRBJ2-1, reads NAGVMQNPRHLVRRRGQEARLRCSPMKGHSHVYWYRQLPEEGLKFMVYLQKENIIDESGMPKERFSAEFPKEGPSILRIQQVVRGDSAAYFCASSPLKGLRDEQFFGPGTRLTVL.

The rearrangement joins TRBV7-2 to TRBJ2-7; 9 positions agree with TRBD2. Germline V CDR1 and CDR2: SGHTA, FQGNSA. The CDR3 has 16 amino acids. V dropped 0 bases and J dropped 3; count of bases not matched to a gene: 6. The CDR3 region has the DNA TGTGCCAGCAGCTTAGCGGCGATAGCGGGAGACTACGAGCAGTACTTC. Translated: CASSLAAIAGDYEQYF.

Here the CDR3 reads CASTPHWEGYGYTF. The CDR3 DNA reads as TGTGCCAGCACCCCCCACTGGGAGGGCTATGGCTACACCTTC. The genes are TRBV7-6 and TRBJ1-2, with D uncertain. CDR3 size: 14 residues. Germline assignment: CDR1 SGHVS and CDR2 FNYEAQ. Deletions cut 7 bases from V and 4 bases from J, with 16 bases between.

The V call is TRBV5-1, the J call TRBJ1-2, with D tentatively TRBD1 (6 bases). Trimming removed 3 bases at V and 1 base at J, with 10 bases between. This CDR3 region has 14 residues. In germline, CDR1 is SGHRS, CDR2 YFSETQ. The CDR3 protein is CASSSDSYNYGYTF. The CDR3 DNA sequence: TGCGCCAGCAGCTCGGACAGTTATAACTATGGCTACACCTTC.

The chain couples TRBV5-5 to TRBJ2-5, with 14 bases lining up with TRBD2. The CDR3 has 18 residues. V dropped 0 bases and J dropped 0; count of bases not matched to a gene: 4. Germline CDR1 is SGHKS and CDR2 is YYEKEE (reference sequence). CDR3 sequence (DNA): TGTGCCAGCAGCTTGGGACTAGCGGGAGGGAAGTACCAAGAGACCCAGTACTTC. This translates into CASSLGLAGGKYQETQYF.

V usage is TRBV10-2 and J usage is TRBJ2-7, with D possibly matching TRBD2 (5 bases). The CDR3 runs to 14 residues. Germline values: CDR1 WSHSY, CDR2 SAAADI. Trimming left V 3 bases short and J 3 bases short, with 12 bases between. Here the CDR3 DNA reads TGCGCCAGCAGTGATGGGAGTACGAACTACGAGCAGTACTTC. Its translation: CASSDGSTNYEQYF.

The table lists this clone with a few counts. The rearrangement uses TRBV28 and TRBJ2-2; 9 nucleotides align to TRBD2. The CDR3 totals 15 residues. The junction had 8 bases not matched to a gene; V was cut back by 6 bases and J by 6 bases. The germline V gene encodes CDR1 MDHEN and CDR2 SYDVKM. The CDR3 spells CASSPRLAGAGELFF. The CDR3 DNA reads as TGTGCCAGCAGCCCCCGCTTAGCGGGAGCCGGGGAGCTGTTTTTT.

As for this clone: A read error may produce the germline difference seen at one junction end. The chain employs TRBV2 and TRBJ2-6; no firm D call. Germline lookup yields CDR1 SNHLY and CDR2 FYNNEI. This CDR3 has 19 residues. The CDR3 region has the DNA TGTGCCAGCACTGAAGGTGGGTGGGGTCCTCTCTCCGGGGCCAACGTCCTGACTTTC. This codes for CASTEGGWGPLSGANVLTF.

The count of this clone is one. The chain uses TRBV27 and TRBJ2-7; either TRBD1 or TRBD2 may fit D (5 bases each). Germline values: CDR1 MNHEY, CDR2 SMNVEV (reference sequence). V was shortened by 2 bases and J by 2 bases, with 16 bases between the two germline ends. This CDR3 has 16 amino acids. The CDR3 DNA follows: TGTGCCAGCAGTTTAGGGACGGCAGACCGAACCTACGAGCAGTACTTC. It translates to CASSLGTADRTYEQYF.

CDR3 protein: CASSQGVPYEQYF. CDR3 coding DNA: TGTGCCAGCAGTCAGGGAGTCCCCTACGAGCAGTACTTC. V and J are TRBV6-5 and TRBJ2-7, with D possibly called TRBD1 or TRBD2 (5 bases each). V dropped 5 bases and J dropped 2 bases, with 10 bases sitting between them. This CDR3 spans 13 amino acids. Looked up from germline, CDR1 is MNHEY and CDR2 is SVGAGI.

Regarding this clone: This sample also contains other DNA sequences that code for the same CDR3. The chain couples TRBV2 to TRBJ1-1, with no clear D. The CDR3 extends over 14 amino acids. The germline CDR1 and CDR2 sequences are SNHLY and FYNNEI. Trimming removed 0 bases from V and 1 base from J, with 6 bases in between. The CDR3 coding sequence is TGTGCCAGCAGTGAAGCGGCAAGGAACACTGAAGCTTTCTTT. Translating it yields CASSEAARNTEAFF.

This rearrangement joins TRBV5-1 to TRBJ2-1, with a possible D match to TRBD1 (5 bases). V was pared by 2 bases and J by 8 bases, with 11 bases between. Germline V gives CDR1 SGHRS, CDR2 YFSETQ. The CDR3 runs 13 residues. The CDR3 region has the DNA TGCGCCAGCAGCTTTGCAGGGAACGATGAGCAGTTCTTC. This gives the protein CASSFAGNDEQFF.

This chain connects TRBV27 to TRBJ2-5; D is perhaps TRBD1 or TRBD2 (6 bases each). V lost 2 bases and J 1 base, leaving 11 bases between the germline ends. The CDR3 is made up of 15 amino acids. The V gene's germline CDR1 is MNHEY and CDR2 SMNVEV (reference sequence). CDR3 DNA sequence: TGTGCCAGCAGTTTACTCGGGGGCCCCCAAGAGACCCAGTACTTC. Its protein product is CASSLLGGPQETQYF.

The chain combines TRBV29-1 with TRBJ2-2; D is unclear. V was cut by 3 bases and J by 4 bases, with 9 bases left in between. CDR1 and CDR2 from the germline V gene are SQVTM and ANQGSEA. The CDR3 contains 13 residues. The CDR3 nucleotides are TGCAGCGTTGATATTCCCCTCACCGGGGAGCTGTTTTTT. This encodes CSVDIPLTGELFF.

This chain connects TRBV27 to TRBJ2-3; TRBD2 aligns across 8 bases. CDR3 length equals 15 residues. The V segment lost 0 bases and the J segment 5 bases; nucleotides outside the gene matches: 4. Per the germline V gene, CDR1 is MNHEY and CDR2 is SMNVEV (reference sequence). The CDR3 is CASSLSTSAIDTQYF. CDR3 coding DNA: TGTGCCAGCAGTTTATCGACTAGCGCCATAGATACGCAGTATTTT.

The J gene is TRBJ1-5, the V gene TRBV19; D unclear. The CDR3 length is 12 residues. The V gene's germline CDR1 is LNHDA and CDR2 SQIVND (reference sequence). V dropped 9 bases and J dropped 2 bases, with 8 bases sitting between them. CDR3 sequence (DNA): TGTGCCAGCATGGACGGCAATCAGCCCCAGCATTTT. Translated, it gives CASMDGNQPQHF.

The V call is TRBV7-8, the J call TRBJ1-5; possible D gene TRBD1, 6 bases. CDR1 and CDR2 from the germline V gene are SGHVS and FQNEAQ. V lost 4 bases and J 0 bases, leaving 13 bases between the germline ends. The CDR3 spans 16 residues. CDR3 amino acids: CASSSRDISSNQPQHF. The CDR3 DNA is TGTGCCAGCAGCTCTCGGGACATCTCTAGCAATCAGCCCCAGCATTTT.

The chain carries TRBV11-2 and TRBJ1-1; D not resolved. The V gene's germline CDR1 is SGHAT and CDR2 FQNNGV. The V gene lost 5 bases and the J gene lost 6 bases, with 7 bases spanning the gap. The CDR3 is 11 amino acids. CDR3 in DNA: TGTGCCAGCAGCCCTGGCCCTGAAGCTTTCTTT. It translates to CASSPGPEAFF.

The chain links TRBV30 to TRBJ2-1; D may be TRBD2 (5 bases). CDR1 is GTSNPN, CDR2 SVGIG, per germline (reference sequence). V gave up 0 bases and J gave up 12 bases, with 12 bases separating them. CDR3 size: 12 residues. In DNA form, the CDR3 reads TGTGCCTGGAGTGTACAGAGCGGTCCGCAGTTCTTC. It yields the protein CAWSVQSGPQFF.

The chain joins TRBV5-1 to TRBJ2-1; 11 nucleotides match TRBD1. The CDR3 spans 16 residues. V shed 2 bases and J 3 bases; nucleotides not matched to a gene: 4. In germline, CDR1 is SGHRS, CDR2 YFSETQ. The CDR3 region has the DNA TGCGCCAGCAGCTTAGGACAGGGGGCTATCTACAATGAGCAGTTCTTC. This translates into CASSLGQGAIYNEQFF. Supplemented by reference TRBV5-1 and TRBJ2-1, the full variable domain reads KAGVTQTPRYLIKTRGQQVTLSCSPISGHRSVSWYQQTPGQGLQFLFEYFSETQRNKGNFPGRFSGRQFSNSRSEMNVSTLELGDSALYLCASSLGQGAIYNEQFFGPGTRLTVL.

The V call is TRBV15, the J call TRBJ2-7; 11 bases match TRBD1. V shed 4 bases, J shed 4 bases, and the junction held 6 bases outside the gene matches. Per the germline V gene, CDR1 is LNHNV and CDR2 is YYDKDF (reference sequence). The CDR3 has 15 amino acids. The CDR3 DNA reads as TGTGCCACCAGCATCCCGGGACAGGGGGATTACGAGCAGTACTTC. This sequence encodes CATSIPGQGDYEQYF. The full variable domain, with the rest looked up from reference TRBV15 and TRBJ2-7, is DAMVIQNPRYQVTQFGKPVTLSCSQTLNHNVMYWYQQKSSQAPKLLFHYYDKDFNNEADTPDNFQSRRPNTSFCFLDIRSPGLGDTAMYLCATSIPGQGDYEQYFGPGTRLTVT.

Here the CDR3 reads CASSPPGGNSGETQYF. The CDR3 region has the DNA TGTGCCAGCAGCCCTCCGGGAGGAAACTCTGGAGAGACCCAGTACTTC. This chain links TRBV27 with TRBJ2-5, with 7 bases aligning to TRBD2. The CDR3 covers 16 residues. V trimming: 6 bases; J trimming: 4 bases; junction bases outside the gene matches: 14. Germline V CDR1 and CDR2: MNHEY, SMNVEV (reference sequence).

The rearrangement links TRBV7-9 to TRBJ1-5; possible D gene TRBD1, 6 bases. The V and J ends lost 2 bases and 7 bases respectively, with 9 bases between them. Germline V gene sequence: CDR1 SEHNR, CDR2 FQNEAQ (reference sequence). This CDR3 contains 13 residues. The CDR3 coding sequence is TGTGCCAGCAGCTTACCAGGGGTGCAGCCCCAGCATTTT. Translated: CASSLPGVQPQHF.